This T cell receptor beta chain appears in the sequencing data of a study of blood T cell repertoires in COVID-19 (dated by TCRdb to between 2020 and 2021). For the study in its entirety: The collaborator samples originated in the United States, Italy and Spain and spanned the acute and convalescent phases of COVID-19. Subjects who had been exposed to COVID-19, were actively infected with it, or had recovered from it provided the deeply sampled blood TCRbeta repertoires that made up the dataset. The repertoires were released in a freely available public database intended as a resource for research on the immune response to SARS-CoV-2. A de-identified subject ID, COVID-19 status, age in years and sex were almost always included in the sample metadata. The samples were drawn from two sources: the first 160 participants of the ongoing ImmuneRACE study, and 1,000 to 1,500 subjects contributed by 6 global collaborators. HLA class I and class II types, where available, came from metadata supplied by the sample provider rather than from assay-based typing. The material from the prospective study consisted of cDNA or gDNA derived from T cells, B-cell-depleted T cells, or PBMCs. Overall study results and their limits: How much clinical and demographic metadata was included differed by source and by participant, and the metadata was provided uncurated.

Enrolling through a virtual design, the prospective study's participants ranged in age from roughly 18 to 89 years and lived across roughly 23 United States geographic areas. In the prospective study, participants were assigned to cohorts based on the clinical history participants reported in a screening survey and a study questionnaire. Mobile phlebotomists in the prospective study collected whole blood, serum and a nasopharyngeal or oropharyngeal swab from every participant. Additional blood draws and questionnaires over a 2-month period could optionally be provided by prospective study participants. Blood samples from the prospective study were shipped frozen or at room temperature prior to DNA extraction. To note about this clone: Its binding antigen is unknown. There are no base qualities to consult, and no much larger clone falls within one base.

TCRbeta CDR3 regions were amplified from genomic DNA by means of the immunoSEQ Assay, a bias-controlled multiplex PCR. The published analysis was carried out like this. The number of nucleated cells in each sample was estimated from the amplification of reference gene primers within the assay. Sequence reads were collapsed and filtered to measure the absolute abundance of every unique TCRbeta CDR3 rearrangement. For each sample, productive Simpson clonality was calculated as the square root of Simpson's diversity index across productive rearrangements. Imported from immuneACCESS, the table was reduced by TCRdb to in-frame sequences with V and J called. These copies leave out some clones; in studies compared against another copy, an unresolved V gene accounts for under half, and the cause of the remainder is not known. V and J calls and clone size are those listed in that table; D and trimming were worked out from the DNA. Here the sample has around 200,000 clones; 80% to 90% occur a single time. The ten largest clones represent 10% of the sample.

This receptor was taken from a young man with acute COVID-19. The material sequenced was PBMCs or T cells enriched from blood (not recorded which).

The CDR3 reads CASSQVGTSGTAEQYF. In nucleotides, the sequence is TGCGCCAGCAGCCAAGTTGGGACTAGCGGGACAGCCGAGCAGTACTTC. The rearrangement combines TRBV4-1 with TRBJ2-7, with 13 bases matching TRBD2. Per the germline V gene, MGHRA is the CDR1 and YSYEKL is the CDR2. From V the trimming removes 1 base and from J it removes 6 bases, while the gene matches leave 6 bases of the junction unaccounted for. From the cysteine up to the phenylalanine, the CDR3 has a length of 16 residues. The sequence is cut down to CDR3 DNA, 48 bases in frame from base 1.